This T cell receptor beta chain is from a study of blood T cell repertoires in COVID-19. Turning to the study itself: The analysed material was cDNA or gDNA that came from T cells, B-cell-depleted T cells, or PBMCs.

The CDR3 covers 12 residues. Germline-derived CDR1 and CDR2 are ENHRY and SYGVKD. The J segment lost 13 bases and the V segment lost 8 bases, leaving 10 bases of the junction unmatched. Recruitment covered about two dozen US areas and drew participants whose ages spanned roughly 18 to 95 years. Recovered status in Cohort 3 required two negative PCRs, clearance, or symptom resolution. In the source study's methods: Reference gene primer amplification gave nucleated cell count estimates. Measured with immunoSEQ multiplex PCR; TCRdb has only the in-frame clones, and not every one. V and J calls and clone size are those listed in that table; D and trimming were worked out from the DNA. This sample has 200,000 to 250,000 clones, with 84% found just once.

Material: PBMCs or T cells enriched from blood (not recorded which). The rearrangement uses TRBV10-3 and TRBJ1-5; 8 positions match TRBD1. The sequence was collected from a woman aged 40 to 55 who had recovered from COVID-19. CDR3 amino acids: CAISKDRDIQHF. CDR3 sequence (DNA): TGTGCCATCTCAAAGGACAGGGACATACAGCATTTT.